Following are 18 T cell receptor beta chains from one sample sequenced in a study of shared clonotypes between healthy human individuals. The table came from immunoSEQ multiplex PCR; TCRdb's copy has only in-frame clones and leaves some out. The table has 2 million to 2.5 million clones, approximately 93% seen once. The sample taken for sequencing was naive CD4+ T cells from PBMCs. Subset defined: CD45RA+ positively selected. The receptors were sampled from a man younger than 35 in good health. Some clones in this sample may be carry-over from other donors' samples.

V usage is TRBV5-1 and J usage is TRBJ1-1; D is undetermined. This CDR3 comprises 15 residues. Germline assignment: CDR1 SGHRS and CDR2 YFSETQ. Trimming removed 0 bases at V and 5 bases at J, with 14 bases between. CDR3 amino acids: CASSLGASMGTEAFF. Written as DNA, the CDR3 is TGCGCCAGCAGCTTGGGGGCAAGCATGGGGACTGAAGCTTTCTTT. Supplemented by reference TRBV5-1 and TRBJ1-1, the full variable domain reads KAGVTQTPRYLIKTRGQQVTLSCSPISGHRSVSWYQQTPGQGLQFLFEYFSETQRNKGNFPGRFSGRQFSNSRSEMNVSTLELGDSALYLCASSLGASMGTEAFFGQGTRLTVV.

The chain employs TRBV18 and TRBJ1-5; no clear D. The V end lost 6 bases, the J end lost 7 bases, and 16 bases lay between the germline ends. The CDR3 is 14 residues long. Germline assignment: CDR1 KGHSH and CDR2 LQKENI. This CDR3 is CASSPRALGQPQHF. CDR3 in DNA: TGTGCCAGCTCCCCTCGGGCCTTAGGGCAGCCCCAGCATTTT.

The V and J genes are TRBV15 and TRBJ1-5; D remains unclear. The CDR3 extends over 13 amino acids. The ends were cut back, 1 base at V and 6 bases at J, with 7 bases in the middle. Germline V gives CDR1 LNHNV, CDR2 YYDKDF (reference sequence). CDR3 sequence reads: CATSRGQRQPQHF. DNA of the CDR3: TGTGCCACCAGCAGAGGCCAGCGTCAGCCCCAGCATTTT.

The rearrangement uses TRBV28 and TRBJ2-5; the match to TRBD2 covers 8 bases. This CDR3 is built from 15 residues. Trimming removed 1 base from V and 5 bases from J; junction bases left unmatched: 6. Germline-derived CDR1 and CDR2 are MDHEN and SYDVKM. CDR3 sequence: CASSLSIAGPETQYF. DNA for the CDR3: TGTGCCAGCAGTTTATCCATAGCGGGGCCTGAGACCCAGTACTTC. The entire variable domain, with the rest obtained from reference TRBV28 and TRBJ2-5, is as follows: DVKVTQSSRYLVKRTGEKVFLECVQDMDHENMFWYRQDPGLGLRLIYFSYDVKMKEKGDIPEGYSVSREKKERFSLILESASTNQTSMYLCASSLSIAGPETQYFGPGTRLLVL.

Concerning this clone: Other DNA sequences within the sample encode an identical CDR3. The rearrangement joins TRBV9 to TRBJ2-7; 8 bases map to TRBD1. The CDR3 is 15 residues long. Germline values: CDR1 SGDLS, CDR2 YYNGEE. With 0 bases clipped from V and 1 base from J, the junction kept 3 bases outside the gene matches. CDR3 amino acids: CASSVGQGASYEQYF. The CDR3 DNA is TGTGCCAGCAGCGTAGGGCAGGGGGCTTCCTACGAGCAGTACTTC. The whole variable domain, filled in from reference TRBV9 and TRBJ2-7, reads DSGVTQTPKHLITATGQRVTLRCSPRSGDLSVYWYQQSLDQGLQFLIQYYNGEERAKGNILERFSAQQFPDLHSELNLSSLELGDSALYFCASSVGQGASYEQYFGPGTRLTVT.

The chain carries TRBV7-2 and TRBJ2-5, with 13 bases that match TRBD2. J gave up 5 bases and V 8 bases, and 11 bases lay outside the gene matches. Germline CDR1 SGHTA, CDR2 FQGNSA. The CDR3 has 16 amino acids. The CDR3 nucleotides are TGTGCCAGCGGGGCGGGACTAGCGGGAATTTTTGAGACCCAGTACTTC. The encoded protein is CASGAGLAGIFETQYF.

V gene TRBV29-1 combines with J gene TRBJ1-2; D is undetermined. V was trimmed by 4 bases and J by 8 bases, leaving 14 bases between them. This CDR3 comprises 12 residues. Germline assignment: CDR1 SQVTM and CDR2 ANQGSEA. CDR3 coding DNA: TGCAGCGTTGGAGGAGGGCCAGAGGGCTACACCTTC. Translating it yields CSVGGGPEGYTF.

The chain carries TRBV6-5 and TRBJ1-1, with TRBD1 as a possible D gene (5 bases). The CDR3 covers 13 residues. Germline V CDR1 and CDR2: MNHEY, SVGAGI. Between the trimmed V and J ends, which lost 6 bases and 6 bases, there was a span of 14 bases. In DNA, the CDR3 is TGTGCCAGCAGCGGGGACGGGACCCCTGAAGCTTTCTTT. Protein sequence: CASSGDGTPEAFF.

V and J are TRBV18 and TRBJ2-7; D ambiguous. Germline-derived CDR1 and CDR2 are KGHSH and LQKENI. The germline V and J ends were trimmed by 0 bases and 2 bases, with 14 bases remaining between them. This CDR3 has 16 amino acids. CDR3 sequence reads: CASSPPQATTPYEQYF. As DNA, the CDR3 is TGTGCCAGCTCACCACCCCAGGCTACGACCCCCTACGAGCAGTACTTC.

The CDR3 spells CASSQPRTGIGQYF. CDR3 DNA sequence: TGTGCCAGCAGCCAACCTCGGACAGGGATAGGGCAGTACTTC. The J gene is TRBJ2-7, the V gene TRBV28; 8 bases are shared with TRBD1. Trimming took 6 bases from V and 9 from J; bases not matched to a gene: 13. Germline V gene lookup returns CDR1 MDHEN and CDR2 SYDVKM. The CDR3 sequence is 14 residues long.

This chain uses TRBV6-6 with TRBJ1-3; D unclear. Germline CDR1 is MNHNY and CDR2 is SVGAGI (reference sequence). V was clipped by 2 bases and J by 0 bases, with 8 bases between them. This CDR3 contains 15 residues. The CDR3 region has the DNA TGTGCCAGCAGTTACGGCTACTACTCTGGAAACACCATATATTTT. Residues: CASSYGYYSGNTIYF.

The J gene is TRBJ2-7, the V gene TRBV15, with D possibly TRBD1 on 6 matching bases. Trimming cost V 4 bases and J 3 bases, with 13 bases left between them. Germline V gene data show CDR1 as LNHNV and CDR2 as YYDKDF (reference sequence). The CDR3 loop spans 14 amino acids. The CDR3 here is CATSIQGFIYEQYF. CDR3 nucleotide sequence: TGTGCCACCAGCATACAGGGATTCATCTACGAGCAGTACTTC.

This clone was counted only a few times. V is TRBV21-1 and J is TRBJ1-5; the D segment call TRBD1 is taken from the table without a DNA check. TRBV21-1 is a known pseudogene. The CDR3 has 16 residues. The CDR3 region has the DNA TGTGCCAGCAGCCCCCCCGGACAGGGGGCAAAACAGCCCCAGCATTTT. Translated, it gives CASSPPGQGAKQPQHF.

The chain links TRBV5-1 to TRBJ2-7; D ambiguous. CDR1 is SGHRS and CDR2 is YFSETQ in the germline V gene. Deletions cut 3 bases from V and 2 bases from J, with 15 bases between. The CDR3 is made up of 15 amino acids. CDR3: CASSWGMADTYEQYF. The CDR3 nucleotides are TGCGCCAGCAGCTGGGGTATGGCAGATACCTACGAGCAGTACTTC.

This chain links TRBV9 with TRBJ2-3, with TRBD2 identical over 13 bases. Germline CDR1 SGDLS, CDR2 YYNGEE. The trim removed 5 bases at V and 3 bases at J, leaving 9 bases unmatched. The CDR3 is made up of 17 amino acids. DNA for the CDR3: TGTGCCAGCAGTCGTCACACTAGCGGGAGGGTTACAGATACGCAGTATTTT. This sequence encodes CASSRHTSGRVTDTQYF.

The chain couples TRBV19 to TRBJ2-2, with 9 bases fitting TRBD2. In germline, CDR1 is LNHDA, CDR2 SQIVND (reference sequence). CDR3 length: 16 residues. V shed 4 bases, J shed 4 bases, and the junction held 7 bases outside the gene matches. The DNA for the CDR3 is TGTGCCAGTAGTAAAGAAGCGGGAGGTGGCACCGGGGAGCTGTTTTTT. Its translation: CASSKEAGGGTGELFF.

The chain has TRBV6-6 and TRBJ1-2; the D gene is possibly TRBD1 (5 bases). Germline-derived CDR1 and CDR2 are MNHNY and SVGAGI (reference sequence). Trimming removed 5 bases from V and 2 bases from J, with 6 bases in between. CDR3 length equals 12 residues. The CDR3 reads CASSRDNYGYTF. DNA of the CDR3: TGTGCCAGCAGTCGGGACAACTATGGCTACACCTTC.

V gene TRBV6-5 combines with J gene TRBJ1-2; no firm D call. This CDR3 is 14 amino acids long. V shed 4 bases and J shed 2 bases, with 11 bases lying between them. CDR1 and CDR2 (germline): MNHEY, SVGAGI. CDR3 sequence: CASSSSGVNYGYTF. CDR3 DNA: TGTGCCAGCAGTTCCTCCGGGGTAAACTATGGCTACACCTTC.